The rows below give T cell receptor beta chains drawn from one sample of a study of T cell repertoires in cytomegalovirus infection. TCRdb re-derived calls from the reads in MiXCR, one entry per CDR3 protein. The sample includes 250,000 to 300,000 distinct CDR3 sequences, approximately 9% seen only once; the top ten take more than 13%. The sequencing input was PBMCs. The receptors derive from a human donor in good health (CMV status not recorded). Some clones in this sample may be carry-over from other donors' samples. Each CDR3 is given with its conserved first and last residue. Fields, in order: J gene, V gene, clone size, D gene, CDR3 DNA, CDR3 protein. The D gene is left open where the match is weak. Size is stated for part of the rows, as once, few or many counts, or as a class when the clone is expanded.

>TRBJ2-3|TRBV7-2|many|TRBD2
TGTGCCAGCAGGCGGACGGGAGGTTCATCCACAGATACGCAGTATTTT
CASRRTGGSSTDTQYF
>TRBJ2-7|TRBV10-3|many|NA
TGTGCCATCAGTCGCGACGGGGGCTACGAGCAGTACTTC
CAISRDGGYEQYF
>TRBJ2-1|TRBV7-2|NA|NA
TGTTCCAGCATGGTGGGGGAATCACTTTACAATGAGCAGTTCTTC
CSSMVGESLYNEQFF
>TRBJ2-7|TRBV14|NA|NA
TGTGCCAGCAGCCAAGAATTGGGCTGGCCAGGGAGAACCTACGAGCAGTACTTC
CASSQELGWPGRTYEQYF
>TRBJ2-6|TRBV12-3/TRBV12-4|many|TRBD1
TGTGCCAGCAGCAGGGACAGGGGGCGAGGGGCCAACGTCCTGACTTTC
CASSRDRGRGANVLTF
>TRBJ2-3|TRBV28|many|NA
TGTGCCAGCACTCGGGTCGGTTCTAGCACAGATACGCAGTATTTT
CASTRVGSSTDTQYF
>TRBJ1-2|TRBV7-2|NA|TRBD1
TGTGCCAGCAGCTCTCGACAGGGCGGTCCGGGTGGCTACACCTTC
CASSSRQGGPGGYTF
>TRBJ1-2|TRBV6-1|few|NA
TGTGCCAGCAGTGTTGGGGGACCAGGTGGCTACACCTTC
CASSVGGPGGYTF
>TRBJ2-1|TRBV14|few|TRBD2
TGTGCCAGCAGCCCCACTAGCGGGATCGGCAATGAGCAGTTCTTC
CASSPTSGIGNEQFF
>TRBJ2-7|TRBV5-1|many|TRBD2
TGCGCCAGCAGCCTTTCGAGAAGCGGGAGCACCAACGAGCAGTACTTC
CASSLSRSGSTNEQYF
>TRBJ2-5|TRBV28|many|TRBD2
TGTGCCAGCTTATCTAGCGGGGGGGGAGAGACCCAGTACTTC
CASLSSGGGETQYF
>TRBJ1-5|TRBV7-2|many|TRBD1
TGTGCCAGCAGCTTAGACAGGGGCTCTGTTTGGCCCCAGCATTTT
CASSLDRGSVWPQHF
>TRBJ2-1|TRBV2|few|TRBD2
TGTGCCAGCAGTGAAAGCCTTAGGACTAGCGGATACAATGAGCAGTTCTTC
CASSESLRTSGYNEQFF
>TRBJ1-5|TRBV19|many|TRBD1
TGTGCCAGTAGTCCCAAGGACAGGGGACGCAATCAGCCCCAGCATTTT
CASSPKDRGRNQPQHF
>TRBJ1-2|TRBV19|many|NA
TGTGCCAGTAGTAAGACCCAGACCAACTATGGCTACACCTTC
CASSKTQTNYGYTF
>TRBJ2-7|TRBV30|many|TRBD2
TGTGCCTGGAGTGTAGGCGGGAGGGTGGCCTTC
CAWSVGGRVAF
>TRBJ1-1|TRBV12-3/TRBV12-4|NA|NA
TGTGCCAGCAGCCAAACCCGAGGGAAAACTGAAGCTTTCTTT
CASSQTRGKTEAFF
>TRBJ2-3|TRBV7-2|many|TRBD2
TGTGCCAGCAGCTTAGGACTAGCGGGAGGATCCACAGATACGCAGTATTTT
CASSLGLAGGSTDTQYF
>TRBJ1-1|TRBV29-1|NA|TRBD1
TGCAGCGTTGGGGGACAGGCCATTGAAGCTTTCTTT
CSVGGQAIEAFF
>TRBJ1-5|TRBV7-2|many|TRBD1
TGTGCCAGCAGCATGTCCGGGACAGGGAATCAGCCCCAGCATTTT
CASSMSGTGNQPQHF
>TRBJ2-1|TRBV29-1|few|NA
TGCAGCGTTGAAAACAATGAGCAGTTCTTC
CSVENNEQFF
>TRBJ2-3|TRBV15|few|NA
TGTGCCACCAGCAGCCACACTAGGGCAGATACGCAGTATTTT
CATSSHTRADTQYF
>TRBJ1-2|TRBV7-8|many|NA
TGTGCCAGCAGCTTAGACTCGGACTATGGCTACACCTTC
CASSLDSDYGYTF
>TRBJ1-3|TRBV19|NA|NA
TGTGCCAGTAGGCTTCGGACGCGTAACACCATATATTTT
CASRLRTRNTIYF
>TRBJ2-7|TRBV29-1|many|TRBD1
TGCAGCGTGGACAGGGGTCTTGGGCAGTACTTC
CSVDRGLGQYF
>TRBJ2-1|TRBV7-9|many|TRBD2
TGTGCCAGCAGCTACGTACCGGGACTAGCGCCTCTTGAGCAGTTCTTC
CASSYVPGLAPLEQFF
>TRBJ1-6|TRBV2|few|NA
TGTGCCAGCATTCGGCGCTTGGATTCACCCCTCCACTTT
CASIRRLDSPLHF